Below, one TCR beta chain is given with its context. The CDR3 runs 17 residues. CDR1 and CDR2 from the germline V gene are SGHVS and FQNEAQ. Deletions cut 5 bases from V and 0 bases from J, with 14 bases between. These data belong to a study of blood T cells in healthy people across ages. Through a sample-barcoded 5' primer and a J-beta primer mix, a second PCR was run for roughly 6 to 11 cycles. A single record per CDR3 protein comes from TCRdb applying MiXCR to the 5' RACE reads. The sample holds approximately 800,000 distinct CDR3 sequences; 46% are singletons and the top ten take less than 20%. This sequence joins TRBV7-8 and TRBJ2-6; D tentatively fits TRBD1 or TRBD2 (5 bases each). The clonotype was recovered from an elderly man in good health. Material for sequencing was blood. CDR3 nucleotide sequence: TGTGCCAGCAGCGGGGGACGGTCCTTCTCTGGGGCCAACGTCCTGACTTTC. It translates to CASSGGRSFSGANVLTF.